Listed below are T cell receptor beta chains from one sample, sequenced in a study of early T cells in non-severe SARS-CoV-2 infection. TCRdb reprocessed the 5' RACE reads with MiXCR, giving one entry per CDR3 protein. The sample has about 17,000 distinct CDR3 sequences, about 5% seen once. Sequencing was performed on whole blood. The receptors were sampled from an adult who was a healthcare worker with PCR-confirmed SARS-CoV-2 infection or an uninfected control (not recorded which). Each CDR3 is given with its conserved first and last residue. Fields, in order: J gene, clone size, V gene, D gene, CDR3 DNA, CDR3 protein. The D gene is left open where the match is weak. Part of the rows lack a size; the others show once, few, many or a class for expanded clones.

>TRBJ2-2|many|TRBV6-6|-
TGTGCCAGCAGTAATTTGCGTGGCACCGGGGAGCTGTTTTTT
CASSNLRGTGELFF
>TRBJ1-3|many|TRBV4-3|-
TGCGCCAGCAGCTTTACAGACACTGGAAACACCATATATTTT
CASSFTDTGNTIYF
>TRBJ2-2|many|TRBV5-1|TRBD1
TGCGCCAGCAGCTTGGCCGTCGGGACAGGGGGCTCCGGGGAGCTGTTTTTT
CASSLAVGTGGSGELFF
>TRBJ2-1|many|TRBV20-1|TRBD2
TGCAGTGCTTCTCCGGGACTAGCGGGAGTTAACAATGAGCAGTTCTTC
CSASPGLAGVNNEQFF
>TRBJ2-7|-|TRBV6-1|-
TGTGCCAGCAGTGAAGCTTGGCAGTTATACGAGCAGTACTTC
CASSEAWQLYEQYF
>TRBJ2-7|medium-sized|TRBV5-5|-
TGTGCCAGCAGCTTGACAGGGAACGAGCAGTACTTC
CASSLTGNEQYF
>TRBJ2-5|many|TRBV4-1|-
TGCGCCAGCAGCCAAGATTGGGGGACTTCGGAGACCCAGTACTTC
CASSQDWGTSETQYF
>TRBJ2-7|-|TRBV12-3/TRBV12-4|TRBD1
TGTGCCAGCAGGAAACAAGACAGGGCCTACGAGCAGTACTTC
CASRKQDRAYEQYF
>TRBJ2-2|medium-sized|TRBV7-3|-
TGTGCCAGCAGCTCTCCCGTACCCAGGTCCGGGGAGCTGTTTTTT
CASSSPVPRSGELFF
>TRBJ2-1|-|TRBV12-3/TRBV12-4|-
TGTGCCAGCAGTTTTCCCGGCGGGCGGGGTTTCTACAATGAGCAGTTCTTC
CASSFPGGRGFYNEQFF
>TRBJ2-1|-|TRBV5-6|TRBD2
TGTGCCAGCAGCTTTTACGCGGGAGGGCCTGAGCAGTTCTTC
CASSFYAGGPEQFF
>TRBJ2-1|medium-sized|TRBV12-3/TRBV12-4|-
TGTGCCAGCAGTTTGGATCTGGGAGTATGGTCCTACAATGAGCAGTTCTTC
CASSLDLGVWSYNEQFF
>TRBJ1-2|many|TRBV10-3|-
TGTGCCATCAGCGATAGAGGGGCCTATGGCTACACCTTC
CAISDRGAYGYTF
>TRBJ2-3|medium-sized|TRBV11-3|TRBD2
TGTGCCAGTGGACTAGCGGGAGATACGCAGTATTTT
CASGLAGDTQYF
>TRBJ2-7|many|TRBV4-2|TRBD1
TGTGCCAGCAGCATTTGGGGGACAGGGGACTACGAGCAGTACTTC
CASSIWGTGDYEQYF
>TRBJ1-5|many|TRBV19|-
TGTGCCAGTAGCAGACAACGCAATCAGCCCCAGCATTTT
CASSRQRNQPQHF
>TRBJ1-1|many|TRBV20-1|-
TGCAGTGCTACATCGTCCCCTGGGATTCGGACTGAAGCTTTCTTT
CSATSSPGIRTEAFF
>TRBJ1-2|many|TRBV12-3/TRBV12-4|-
TGTGCCAGCAGTTCATCCGGGACGTCGAGAATAAATGGCTACACCTTC
CASSSSGTSRINGYTF